These 25 T cell receptor beta chains came from one sample sequenced in a study of T-cell memory formation after mild COVID-19 (dated by TCRdb to the early 2020s). Libraries were built with 5' RACE. This sample was sequenced with an Illumina NovaSeq 6000. TCRdb passed the public sequencing reads through fastp at Q25 and MiXCR, retaining productive beta sequences. Each CDR3 protein gets just one entry, which takes the most common genes and DNA from the rows behind it. The sample table holds about 280,000 distinct CDR3 sequences, of which 8% to 9% were seen once. The ten largest make up 22% of the sample. Sequenced sample: PBMCs or a T cell subset sorted from them (not recorded which). These receptors originate from a man aged 18 to 29 who had mild COVID-19 (a few samples of this study predate the infection). The sample titles of this study are shuffled in the database, so cell type and time point are left out; the donor was told from shared clones.

The rearrangement joins TRBV7-3 to TRBJ2-6; TRBD2 might be the D (5 bases). V lost 3 bases to trimming and J lost 2 bases, with 8 bases between them. The CDR3 contains 15 residues. Germline CDR1 and CDR2: SGHTA and FQGTGA. CDR3 protein: CASSLEVAGANVLTF. Here the CDR3 DNA reads TGTGCCAGCAGCTTGGAGGTTGCTGGGGCCAACGTCCTGACTTTC.

The chain couples TRBV4-1 to TRBJ1-1; TRBD1 matches at 7 bases. The CDR3 is made up of 15 amino acids. Germline CDR1 reads MGHRA; CDR2 reads YSYEKL. Trimming at V came to 1 base and at J to 1 base, leaving 3 bases not matched to a gene. The CDR3 DNA reads as TGCGCCAGCAGCCAAGGACAGGGACCGAACACTGAAGCTTTCTTT. Protein product: CASSQGQGPNTEAFF.

This chain uses TRBV6-5 with TRBJ2-2, with D possibly TRBD1 on 6 matching bases. CDR3 length equals 15 residues. Deletions cut 6 bases from V and 4 bases from J, with 15 bases between. The germline V gene encodes CDR1 MNHEY and CDR2 SVGAGI. CDR3: CASSQRDTFTGELFF. CDR3 coding DNA: TGTGCCAGCAGCCAACGGGACACCTTCACCGGGGAGCTGTTTTTT.

The J gene is TRBJ1-2, the V gene TRBV6-2 or TRBV6-3, with D unclear. Trimming stripped 6 bases from V and 3 bases from J, with 5 bases between. Germline V lookup: CDR1 MNHEY, CDR2 SVGEGT. The length of the CDR3 is 11 residues. The CDR3 DNA is TGTGCCAGCAGCGGAGACTATGGCTACACCTTC. It codes for CASSGDYGYTF.

This clonotype was detected only a few times. The chain couples TRBV19 to TRBJ1-1; weak D call: TRBD1 (5 bases). Per the germline V gene, CDR1 is LNHDA and CDR2 is SQIVND (reference sequence). The CDR3 extends over 14 amino acids. V was trimmed by 3 bases and J by 4 bases, leaving 12 bases between them. CDR3 in amino acids: CASSIGQGVTEAFF. CDR3 DNA: TGTGCCAGTAGTATCGGGCAGGGAGTCACTGAAGCTTTCTTT.

The V call is TRBV7-9, the J call TRBJ2-7; no clear D gene. The CDR3 runs 11 residues. Germline assignment: CDR1 SEHNR and CDR2 FQNEAQ (reference sequence). V shed 3 bases and J shed 5 bases, with 5 bases lying between them. The CDR3 DNA follows: TGTGCCAGCAGCTTCTGGGACGAGCAGTACTTC. Its protein product is CASSFWDEQYF.

The V and J genes are TRBV7-2 and TRBJ2-1, with D possibly being TRBD2 (5 bases). Germline values: CDR1 SGHTA, CDR2 FQGNSA. V was shortened by 5 bases and J by 2 bases, with 13 bases between the two germline ends. This CDR3 has 15 amino acids. DNA for the CDR3: TGTGCCAGCAGCCCGAGACGGGGAACCTACAATGAGCAGTTCTTC. Protein: CASSPRRGTYNEQFF. The variable domain in full, completed from reference TRBV7-2 and TRBJ2-1, reads GAGVSQSPSNKVTEKGKDVELRCDPISGHTALYWYRQSLGQGLEFLIYFQGNSAPDKSGLPSDRFSAERTGGSVSTLTIQRTQQEDSAVYLCASSPRRGTYNEQFFGPGTRLTVL.

This clonotype was counted at least ten times. The V gene is TRBV7-9, the J gene TRBJ2-1; 10 nucleotides agree with TRBD2. The CDR3 length is 15 residues. Germline V gene data show CDR1 as SEHNR and CDR2 as FQNEAQ (reference sequence). With V trimmed by 2 bases and J by 8 bases, 6 bases remained unmatched. The CDR3: CASSLQRGGLHEQFF. The CDR3 DNA follows: TGTGCCAGCAGCTTACAGCGGGGGGGCCTTCATGAGCAGTTCTTC.

The V and J genes are TRBV18 and TRBJ1-3; 7 bases are shared with TRBD1. Trimming at V came to 5 bases and at J to 6 bases, leaving 4 bases not matched to a gene. This CDR3 is built from 13 residues. From germline, CDR1 is KGHSH and CDR2 LQKENI. The CDR3 region is CASSEGQKNTIYF. The CDR3 nucleotides read TGTGCCAGCTCAGAGGGACAGAAAAACACCATATATTTT.

This clonotype was counted only a few times. This chain joins TRBV7-9 and TRBJ1-5; D is perhaps TRBD1 (5 bases). The length of the CDR3 is 15 residues. The V end was cut by 3 bases, the J end by 7 bases, with 16 bases between. CDR1 and CDR2 (germline): SEHNR, FQNEAQ (reference sequence). Here the CDR3 DNA reads TGTGCCAGCAGCTTCTCAGGGTCGGAGCGCCAGCCCCAGCATTTT. It encodes CASSFSGSERQPQHF.

This clonotype was seen a few times. The rearrangement joins TRBV27 to TRBJ2-2; no reliable D call. Germline CDR1 reads MNHEY; CDR2 reads SMNVEV (reference sequence). The length of the CDR3 is 14 residues. Trimming stripped 5 bases from V and 2 bases from J, with 9 bases between. CDR3 loop: CASSAGFNTGELFF. The CDR3 region has the DNA TGTGCCAGCAGTGCCGGGTTTAACACCGGGGAGCTGTTTTTT.

The gene calls are TRBV9 and TRBJ1-6, with 12 bases lining up with TRBD1. Germline V gene lookup returns CDR1 SGDLS and CDR2 YYNGEE. V shed 7 bases, J shed 9 bases, and the junction held 11 bases outside the gene matches. The CDR3 consists of 16 residues. CDR3 loop: CASGPGTGGLISPLHF. CDR3 nucleotide sequence: TGTGCCAGCGGCCCCGGGACAGGGGGCCTAATTTCACCCCTCCACTTT.

This clonotype has only a few counts. This chain joins TRBV6-5 and TRBJ2-5, with D possibly being TRBD1 or TRBD2 (6 bases each). Germline lookup yields CDR1 MNHEY and CDR2 SVGAGI. Trimming shortened V by 7 bases and J by 6 bases, and 15 bases separated the two germline ends. There are 13 residues in the CDR3. In nucleotides, the CDR3 is TGTGCCAGCAAAACATTGGGGGGCAAGACCCAGTACTTC. It translates to CASKTLGGKTQYF.

The rearrangement links TRBV4-1 to TRBJ2-1; D is undetermined. The CDR3 runs 16 residues. Trimming stripped 0 bases from V and 4 bases from J, with 13 bases between. Germline-derived CDR1 and CDR2 are MGHRA and YSYEKL. The DNA of the CDR3 is TGCGCCAGCAGCCAAGATCCCTCTAGGTGGTACAATGAGCAGTTCTTC. Encoded protein: CASSQDPSRWYNEQFF.

This clonotype has just a few counts. V and J are TRBV6-2 or TRBV6-3 and TRBJ2-1; tentatively, D is TRBD1 or TRBD2 (6 bases each). Germline CDR1 reads MNHEY; CDR2 reads SVGEGT. The germline V and J ends were trimmed by 2 bases and 7 bases, with 21 bases remaining between them. The CDR3 totals 17 residues. The CDR3 is CASSYPTGGLFRNEQFF. The CDR3 nucleotides read TGTGCCAGCAGTTACCCCACCGGGGGCCTATTCCGGAATGAGCAGTTCTTC.

The rearrangement uses TRBV29-1 and TRBJ1-1; D is possibly TRBD1 (6 bases). V was cut by 4 bases and J by 0 bases, with 15 bases left in between. The CDR3 has 15 residues. Germline V lookup: CDR1 SQVTM, CDR2 ANQGSEA. The DNA for the CDR3 is TGCAGCGTTGTAGGGGGACTGAACCTGAACACTGAAGCTTTCTTT. It encodes CSVVGGLNLNTEAFF.

At least ten counts were recorded for this clonotype. The V call is TRBV5-1, the J call TRBJ2-3, with 7 bases aligning to TRBD1. The CDR3 spans 14 residues. Trimming removed 5 bases from V and 6 bases from J; junction bases left unmatched: 9. In germline, CDR1 is SGHRS, CDR2 YFSETQ. This CDR3 is CASRPWTGVDTQYF. Here the CDR3 DNA reads TGCGCCAGCAGACCCTGGACAGGTGTGGATACGCAGTATTTT.

The chain carries TRBV24-1 and TRBJ2-2, with TRBD2 as a possible D gene (6 bases). The CDR3 length is 16 residues. Germline CDR1 is KGHDR and CDR2 is SFDVKD. V was trimmed by 3 bases and J by 7 bases, leaving 17 bases between them. CDR3 nucleotide sequence: TGTGCCACCAGTGATCCCCGGGGTAGCGGAGTCGGGGAGCTGTTTTTT. This codes for CATSDPRGSGVGELFF.

The table lists this clonotype with a few counts. The CDR3 sequence is CSAYTGGEFAGELFF. CDR3 bases: TGCAGTGCGTACACTGGCGGGGAATTCGCCGGGGAGCTGTTTTTT. The chain carries TRBV20-1 and TRBJ2-2, with D perhaps TRBD2 (6 bases). The CDR3 has 15 residues. The V end was cut by 6 bases, the J end by 6 bases, with 20 bases between. Germline-derived CDR1 and CDR2 are DFQATT and SNEGSKA (reference sequence).

The chain carries TRBV29-1 and TRBJ2-6; D unresolved. The germline V gene has CDR1 SQVTM and CDR2 ANQGSEA. Trimming took 3 bases from V and 0 from J, leaving 6 bases between them. There are 14 residues in the CDR3. This chain's CDR3 is CSVDGFSGANVLTF. CDR3 DNA: TGCAGCGTTGATGGGTTCTCTGGGGCCAACGTCCTGACTTTC. Full variable domain (outside the CDR3, taken from reference TRBV29-1 and TRBJ2-6): SAVISQKPSRDICQRGTSLTIQCQVDSQVTMMFWYRQQPGQSLTLIATANQGSEATYESGFVIDKFPISRPNLTFSTLTVSNMSPEDSSIYLCSVDGFSGANVLTFGAGSRLTVL.

The sample holds a few counts of this clonotype. The J gene is TRBJ2-3, the V gene TRBV27, with D possibly being TRBD1 (5 bases). V lost 5 bases and J 8 bases, leaving 17 bases between the germline ends. Germline V gene lookup returns CDR1 MNHEY and CDR2 SMNVEV (reference sequence). The CDR3 extends over 14 amino acids. DNA for the CDR3: TGTGCCAGCAGTACTCTGACAGAAATCCTTACGCAGTATTTT. Its protein is CASSTLTEILTQYF.

The gene calls are TRBV12-3 or TRBV12-4 and TRBJ1-2, with 10 bases that match TRBD1. There are 14 residues in the CDR3. V lost 6 bases and J lost 1; bases outside the gene matches: 2. The CDR3 protein is CASRRTGGNYGYTF. CDR3 in DNA: TGTGCCAGCAGGCGGACAGGGGGTAACTATGGCTACACCTTC.

The J gene is TRBJ2-2, the V gene TRBV4-1; 9 nucleotides match TRBD1. V gave up 1 base and J gave up 4 bases; unmatched junction bases: 4. CDR1 and CDR2 (germline): MGHRA, YSYEKL. The CDR3 totals 16 residues. The CDR3 DNA reads as TGCGCCAGCAGCCAAGTGTGGGACAGGGTCACCGGGGAGCTGTTTTTT. Protein sequence: CASSQVWDRVTGELFF.

This clonotype was seen a few times. This chain joins TRBV12-3 or TRBV12-4 and TRBJ2-7; D may be TRBD1 or TRBD2 (5 bases each). The CDR3 is 11 residues long. V lost 3 bases and J 6 bases, leaving 6 bases between the germline ends. In DNA, the CDR3 is TGTGCCAGCAGTTTCGGGGCCGAGCAGTACGTC. It encodes CASSFGAEQYV.

The sample holds a few counts of this clonotype. The chain carries TRBV20-1 and TRBJ2-1; 7 bases map to TRBD2. CDR3 length: 15 amino acids. The germline gives CDR1 DFQATT, CDR2 SNEGSKA (reference sequence). The ends lost 3 bases at V and 6 bases at J; junction bases unmatched: 11. CDR3: CSARIGLVRANEQFF. The CDR3 DNA is TGCAGTGCTAGGATTGGACTAGTTAGGGCCAATGAGCAGTTCTTC.